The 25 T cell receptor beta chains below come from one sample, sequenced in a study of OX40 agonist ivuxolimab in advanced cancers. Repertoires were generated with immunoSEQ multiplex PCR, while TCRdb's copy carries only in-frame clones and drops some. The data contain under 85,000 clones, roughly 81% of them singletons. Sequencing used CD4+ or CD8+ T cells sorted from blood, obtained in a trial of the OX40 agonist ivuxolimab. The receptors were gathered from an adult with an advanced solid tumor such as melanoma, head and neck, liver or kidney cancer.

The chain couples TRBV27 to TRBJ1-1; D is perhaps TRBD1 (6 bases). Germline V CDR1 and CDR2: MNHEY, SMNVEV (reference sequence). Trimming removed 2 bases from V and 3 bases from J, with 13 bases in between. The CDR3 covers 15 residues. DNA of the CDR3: TGTGCCAGCAGTTTAAACAGGGAGGTTCACACTGAAGCTTTCTTT. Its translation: CASSLNREVHTEAFF.

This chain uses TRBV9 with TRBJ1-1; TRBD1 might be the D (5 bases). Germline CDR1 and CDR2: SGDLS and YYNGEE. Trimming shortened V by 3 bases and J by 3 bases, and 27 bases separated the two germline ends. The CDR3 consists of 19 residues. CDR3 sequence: CASSESLWGSHFVHTEAFF. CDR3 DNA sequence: TGTGCCAGCAGCGAGTCTTTGTGGGGCAGTCACTTCGTTCACACTGAAGCTTTCTTT.

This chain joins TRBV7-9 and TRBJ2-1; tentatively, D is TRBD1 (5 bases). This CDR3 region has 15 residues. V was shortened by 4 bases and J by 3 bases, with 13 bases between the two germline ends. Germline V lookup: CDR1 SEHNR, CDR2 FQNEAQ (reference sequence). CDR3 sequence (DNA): TGTGCCAGCAGCTACAGCCAGGGCTACTACAATGAGCAGTTCTTC. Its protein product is CASSYSQGYYNEQFF.

The CDR3 nucleotides read TGTGCCAGCTCACGAGGGACACACAGGAACACCGGGGAGCTGTTTTTT. This translates into CASSRGTHRNTGELFF. The chain links TRBV18 to TRBJ2-2; a weak D match, TRBD1 (6 bases). CDR1 is KGHSH and CDR2 is LQKENI in the germline V gene. The CDR3 sequence is 16 residues long. Trimming removed 4 bases from V and 1 base from J, with 13 bases in between. Full variable domain (missing parts from reference TRBV18 and TRBJ2-2): NAGVMQNPRHLVRRRGQEARLRCSPMKGHSHVYWYRQLPEEGLKFMVYLQKENIIDESGMPKERFSAEFPKEGPSILRIQQVVRGDSAAYFCASSRGTHRNTGELFFGEGSRLTVL.

The CDR3: CASSQSLEGQGASDYGYTF. CDR3 nucleotide sequence: TGCGCCAGCAGTCAATCTCTTGAGGGACAGGGGGCGTCGGACTATGGCTACACCTTC. This chain joins TRBV23-1 and TRBJ1-2; 12 nucleotides align to TRBD1. TRBV23-1 is an ORF for which the function is uncertain. This CDR3 contains 19 residues. V shed 0 bases and J 3 bases; nucleotides not matched to a gene: 11.

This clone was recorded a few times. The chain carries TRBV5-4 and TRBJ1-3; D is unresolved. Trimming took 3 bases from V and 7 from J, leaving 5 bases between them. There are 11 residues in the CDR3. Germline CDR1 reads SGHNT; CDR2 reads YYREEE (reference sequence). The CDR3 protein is CASSYLNTIYF. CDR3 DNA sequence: TGTGCCAGCAGCTACCTGAACACCATATATTTT.

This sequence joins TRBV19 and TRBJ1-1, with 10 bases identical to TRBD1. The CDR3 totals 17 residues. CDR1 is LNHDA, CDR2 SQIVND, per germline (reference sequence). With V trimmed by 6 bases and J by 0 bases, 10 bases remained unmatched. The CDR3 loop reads CASSFNRDRGVNTEAFF. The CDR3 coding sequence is TGTGCCAGTAGCTTCAACCGGGACAGGGGAGTGAACACTGAAGCTTTCTTT.

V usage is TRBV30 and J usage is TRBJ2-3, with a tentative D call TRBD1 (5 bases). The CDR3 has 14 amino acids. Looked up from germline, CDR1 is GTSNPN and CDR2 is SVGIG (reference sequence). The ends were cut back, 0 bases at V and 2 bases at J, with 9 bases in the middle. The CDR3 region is CAWSVWGDTDTQYF. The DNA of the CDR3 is TGTGCCTGGAGTGTATGGGGCGACACAGATACGCAGTATTTT.

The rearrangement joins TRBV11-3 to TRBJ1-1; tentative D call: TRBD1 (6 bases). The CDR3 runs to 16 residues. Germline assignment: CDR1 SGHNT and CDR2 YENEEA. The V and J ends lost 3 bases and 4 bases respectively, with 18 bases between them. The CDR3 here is CASSFSRQARGTEAFF. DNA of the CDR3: TGTGCCAGCAGCTTCTCGCGACAGGCGAGAGGCACTGAAGCTTTCTTT.

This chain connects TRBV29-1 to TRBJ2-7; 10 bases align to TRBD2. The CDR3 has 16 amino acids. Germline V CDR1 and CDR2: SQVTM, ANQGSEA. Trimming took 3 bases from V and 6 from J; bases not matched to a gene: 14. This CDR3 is CSVEGLRLAGVGEQYF. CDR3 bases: TGCAGCGTTGAGGGTCTTCGGCTAGCGGGAGTAGGCGAGCAGTACTTC.

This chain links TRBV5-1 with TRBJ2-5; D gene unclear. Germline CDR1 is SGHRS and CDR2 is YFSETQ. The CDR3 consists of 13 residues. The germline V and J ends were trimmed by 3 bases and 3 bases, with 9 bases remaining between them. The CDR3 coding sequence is TGCGCCAGCAGCTACCGACGGGAAGAGACCCAGTACTTC. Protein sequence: CASSYRREETQYF.

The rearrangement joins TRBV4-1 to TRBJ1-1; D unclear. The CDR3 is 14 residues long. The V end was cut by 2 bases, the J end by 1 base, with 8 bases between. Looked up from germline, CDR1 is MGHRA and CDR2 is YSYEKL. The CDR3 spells CASSQFVRNTEAFF. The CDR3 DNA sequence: TGCGCCAGCAGCCAATTCGTAAGGAACACTGAAGCTTTCTTT.

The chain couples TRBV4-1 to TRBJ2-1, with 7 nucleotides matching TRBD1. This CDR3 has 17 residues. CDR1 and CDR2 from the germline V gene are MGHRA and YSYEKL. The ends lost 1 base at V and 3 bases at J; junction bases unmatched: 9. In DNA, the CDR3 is TGCGCCAGCAGCCAAGGGGTGACAGGGAAATTCTACAATGAGCAGTTCTTC. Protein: CASSQGVTGKFYNEQFF.

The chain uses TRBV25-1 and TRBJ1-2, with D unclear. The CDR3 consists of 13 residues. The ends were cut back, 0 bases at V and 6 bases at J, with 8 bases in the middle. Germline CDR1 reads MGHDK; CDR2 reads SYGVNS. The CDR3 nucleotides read TGTGCCAGCAGTGAATATCAGGCGAATGGCTACACCTTC. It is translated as CASSEYQANGYTF.

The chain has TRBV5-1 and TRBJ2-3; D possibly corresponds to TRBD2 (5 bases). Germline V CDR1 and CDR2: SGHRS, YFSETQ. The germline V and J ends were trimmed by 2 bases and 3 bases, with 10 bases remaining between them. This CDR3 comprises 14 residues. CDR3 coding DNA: TGCGCCAGCAGCTTACTAGGTACGACAGATACGCAGTATTTT. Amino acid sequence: CASSLLGTTDTQYF.

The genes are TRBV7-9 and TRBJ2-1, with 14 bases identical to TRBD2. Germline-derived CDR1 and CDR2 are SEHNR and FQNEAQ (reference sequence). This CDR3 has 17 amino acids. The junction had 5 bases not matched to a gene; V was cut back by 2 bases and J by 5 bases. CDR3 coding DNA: TGTGCCAGCAGCTTAAGCCTGACTAGCGGGAGGGACAATGAGCAGTTCTTC. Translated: CASSLSLTSGRDNEQFF.

As DNA, the CDR3 is TGTGCCAGCAGTGAAGCGCTAGGCAGCCCCCTCTTTTTT. Translation gives CASSEALGSPLFF. The J gene is TRBJ1-4, the V gene TRBV6-1; D ambiguous. CDR3 size: 13 residues. Trimming left V 0 bases short and J 17 bases short, with 16 bases between. Germline V lookup: CDR1 MNHNS, CDR2 SASEGT.

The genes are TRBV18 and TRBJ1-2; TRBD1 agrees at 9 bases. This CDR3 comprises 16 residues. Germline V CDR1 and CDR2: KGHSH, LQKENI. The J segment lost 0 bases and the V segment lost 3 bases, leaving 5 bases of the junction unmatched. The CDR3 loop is CASSPADRGSNYGYTF. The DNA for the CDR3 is TGTGCCAGCTCACCTGCGGACAGGGGTTCTAACTATGGCTACACCTTC.

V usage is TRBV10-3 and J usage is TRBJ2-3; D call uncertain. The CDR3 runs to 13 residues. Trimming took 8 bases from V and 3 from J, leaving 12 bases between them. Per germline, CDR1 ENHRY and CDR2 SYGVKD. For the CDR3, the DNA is TGTGCCATCGAAGACTTGGTTACAGATACGCAGTATTTT. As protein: CAIEDLVTDTQYF.

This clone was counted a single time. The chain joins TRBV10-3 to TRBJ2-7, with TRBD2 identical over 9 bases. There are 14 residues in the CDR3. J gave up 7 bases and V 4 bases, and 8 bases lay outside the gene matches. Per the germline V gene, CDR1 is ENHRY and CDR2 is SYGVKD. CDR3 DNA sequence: TGTGCCATCAGTGTAGGCCTAGCGGGGTTGGAGCAGTACTTC. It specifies CAISVGLAGLEQYF.

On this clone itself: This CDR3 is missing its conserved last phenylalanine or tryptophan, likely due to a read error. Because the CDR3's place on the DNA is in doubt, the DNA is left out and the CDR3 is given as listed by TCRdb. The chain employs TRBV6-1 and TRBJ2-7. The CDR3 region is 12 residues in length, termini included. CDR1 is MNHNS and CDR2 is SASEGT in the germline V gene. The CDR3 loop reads CASRPNLGTPTL.

This chain's CDR3 is CASSFGAGNSPLHF. In DNA form, the CDR3 reads TGCGCCAGCAGCTTTGGGGCTGGAAATTCACCCCTCCACTTT. The rearrangement joins TRBV5-1 to TRBJ1-6, with a possible D match to TRBD1 (5 bases). The CDR3 consists of 14 residues. Trimming removed 2 bases from V and 7 bases from J, with 10 bases in between. Looked up from germline, CDR1 is SGHRS and CDR2 is YFSETQ.

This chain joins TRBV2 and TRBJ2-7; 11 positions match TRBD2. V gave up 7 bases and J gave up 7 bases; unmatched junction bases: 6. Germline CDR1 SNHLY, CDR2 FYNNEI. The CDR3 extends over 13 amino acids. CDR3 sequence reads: CASTTSGSREQYF. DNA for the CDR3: TGTGCCAGCACTACTAGCGGGAGTAGGGAGCAGTACTTC.

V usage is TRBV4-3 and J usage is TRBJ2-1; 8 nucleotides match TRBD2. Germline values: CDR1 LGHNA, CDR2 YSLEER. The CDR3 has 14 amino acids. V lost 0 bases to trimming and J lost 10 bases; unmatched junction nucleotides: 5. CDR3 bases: TGCGCCAGCAGCCAAGAAGGGACTAGGACCGAGCAGTTCTTC. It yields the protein CASSQEGTRTEQFF.

CDR3 residues: CASSLQGSNEKLFF. The CDR3 DNA is TGTGCCAGCAGTCTTCAAGGGTCTAATGAAAAACTGTTTTTT. The chain has TRBV7-9 and TRBJ1-4; D is unresolved. Trimming left V 6 bases short and J 3 bases short, with 11 bases between. This CDR3 region has 14 residues. Germline-derived CDR1 and CDR2 are SEHNR and FQNEAQ (reference sequence).